This T cell receptor beta chain came from a study of beta chain features in type 1 diabetes (dated by TCRdb to the late 2010s). At the level of the whole study: No differences in mean age, gender distribution, total cell number or subset yield were found between patients and healthy donors. In the study, TCRB repertoires of sorted circulating CD4+ T cell subsets from recently diagnosed type 1 diabetes patients were compared with those of matched healthy donors. Regulatory and stem cell-like memory subsets were isolated from only 8 patients and about eight healthy donors, whereas naive and central memory subsets came from all 28 donors. A total of around 100 million sorted cells were examined across all samples, and RNA yield correlated strongly with the number of cells per subset.

Study-level results and caveats: Because cDNA was sequenced instead of genomic DNA, activated cells with high expression could be over-represented, although the groups did not differ in activation or CD3 levels. PCR may preferentially amplify shorter templates, but because patient and control samples were amplified and corrected together, any resulting skew would affect both groups equally. At VDJ recombination sites, type 1 diabetes patients had fewer insertions and more deleted nucleotides, which implies abnormalities in thymic rearrangement. In all four CD4+ subsets, TCRB CDR3 length was moderately but significantly shorter in type 1 diabetes patients. Naive, central memory and regulatory TCRB repertoires appeared to be more similar among patients than among healthy donors. Because small numbers of individuals were included in the HLA sub-analyses, any influence of HLA type on TCRB rearrangement was left unresolved.

The entire isolated RNA was reverse transcribed using the High Capacity cDNA Reverse Transcription Kit, and thus expressed TCRB transcripts were sequenced. For stem cell-like memory T cell samples, survey-depth immunoSEQ sequencing was used, averaging approximately 950,000 total reads per sample. Sorted cells were lysed in RLT buffer, and RNA was extracted using DNase-treated RNeasy Micro or Mini kits according to cell number. Each cell subset was processed separately to prevent cross-contamination, with patient and healthy donor samples processed together. TCRB sequences were amplified from cDNA with the immunoSEQ multiplex PCR, producing 87-bp fragments spanning the CDR3 region. The amplicons were sequenced using the Illumina HiSeq platform. The authors' pipeline ran thus. PCR bias was corrected computationally using synthetic template baselines, and reads within Hamming distance 2 were collapsed, with unmergeable singletons discarded. By aligning reads against IMGT, V, D and J genes, CDR3 length, and insertions or deletions at six rearrangement sites were assigned. Clonotype counts were normalized to sorted cell number within each subset before computing true diversity and Gini coefficients with the tcR R package. The overlap coefficient, calculated on TCRB nucleotide sequences, was used to quantify repertoire sharing. TCRdb limited this immuneACCESS table to in-frame rearrangements with V and J called. A share of clones is missing; checked studies link under half to unresolved V genes, and the rest is unexplained. The V and J calls and clone size are taken from that table; D and trimming were inferred from the DNA. Counted in this sample were 10,000 to 15,000 clones; about half of them appeared once. The top ten clones comprise over 0.95% of the sample.

V trim: 0 bases; J trim: 4 bases; unmatched bases: 3. Its CDR3 holds 15 amino acids, cysteine through phenylalanine. Of all the DNA, just the CDR3 is kept, 45 bases in frame from base 1. CDR1 and CDR2 are read off the germline V gene as SGHRS and YFSETQ. A single peripheral blood draw of around 120 mL on average was collected from each donor into heparinised tubes. Naive, central memory, regulatory and stem cell-like memory CD4+ T cells were sorted on a BD FACSAria II using a panel including CD45RO, CCR7, CD25, CD127, CD95 and CD27. A purity above 95% was achieved for all sorted populations. PBMCs were isolated right away by Lymphoprep density gradient centrifugation and were stained directly, without culture. To minimize batch effects, samples were stained and sorted in pairs, one healthy donor with one patient per experiment. The sample holds a few counts of this clone. What antigen it recognizes has not been identified. It has no much larger one-base neighbor in the sample; base qualities were not kept.

Sequenced input: stem cell memory CD4+ T cells from blood. In the paper's terms, the cell subset or site label means: stem cell-like memory CD4+ T cells. The source of this sequence is a man between 18 and 35 years old in good health. The rearranged chain carries TRBV5-1 and TRBJ2-1; 8 bases in the junction line up with TRBD1. The sequenced DNA is TGCGCCAGCAGCTTGGGGGACAGGCCGTACAATGAGCAGTTCTTC. It specifies CASSLGDRPYNEQFF. The full variable domain, completed from the reference TRBV5-1 and TRBJ2-1 proteins outside the CDR3, reads KAGVTQTPRYLIKTRGQQVTLSCSPISGHRSVSWYQQTPGQGLQFLFEYFSETQRNKGNFPGRFSGRQFSNSRSEMNVSTLELGDSALYLCASSLGDRPYNEQFFGPGTRLTVL.